This T cell receptor beta chain was observed in a study of technical replicates of blood from a few donors. Germline V gene data show CDR1 as SNHLY and CDR2 as FYNNEI. The V segment lost 5 bases and the J segment 3 bases; nucleotides outside the gene matches: 13. The CDR3 has 17 amino acids. Clones were sequenced by immunoSEQ multiplex PCR, and TCRdb holds only the in-frame ones, with some missing. The repertoire has over 55,000 clones, about 94% of them found once; the top ten carry less than 3.5%. The chain has TRBV2 and TRBJ2-5, with 9 bases aligning to TRBD1. This sequence originates from a human donor in good health. Some clones in this sample may be carry-over from other donors' samples. Sequencing used PBMCs. This CDR3 is CASSPSSRTGVEETQYF. The CDR3 DNA reads TGTGCCAGCAGTCCCTCATCCCGGACAGGGGTCGAAGAGACCCAGTACTTC.